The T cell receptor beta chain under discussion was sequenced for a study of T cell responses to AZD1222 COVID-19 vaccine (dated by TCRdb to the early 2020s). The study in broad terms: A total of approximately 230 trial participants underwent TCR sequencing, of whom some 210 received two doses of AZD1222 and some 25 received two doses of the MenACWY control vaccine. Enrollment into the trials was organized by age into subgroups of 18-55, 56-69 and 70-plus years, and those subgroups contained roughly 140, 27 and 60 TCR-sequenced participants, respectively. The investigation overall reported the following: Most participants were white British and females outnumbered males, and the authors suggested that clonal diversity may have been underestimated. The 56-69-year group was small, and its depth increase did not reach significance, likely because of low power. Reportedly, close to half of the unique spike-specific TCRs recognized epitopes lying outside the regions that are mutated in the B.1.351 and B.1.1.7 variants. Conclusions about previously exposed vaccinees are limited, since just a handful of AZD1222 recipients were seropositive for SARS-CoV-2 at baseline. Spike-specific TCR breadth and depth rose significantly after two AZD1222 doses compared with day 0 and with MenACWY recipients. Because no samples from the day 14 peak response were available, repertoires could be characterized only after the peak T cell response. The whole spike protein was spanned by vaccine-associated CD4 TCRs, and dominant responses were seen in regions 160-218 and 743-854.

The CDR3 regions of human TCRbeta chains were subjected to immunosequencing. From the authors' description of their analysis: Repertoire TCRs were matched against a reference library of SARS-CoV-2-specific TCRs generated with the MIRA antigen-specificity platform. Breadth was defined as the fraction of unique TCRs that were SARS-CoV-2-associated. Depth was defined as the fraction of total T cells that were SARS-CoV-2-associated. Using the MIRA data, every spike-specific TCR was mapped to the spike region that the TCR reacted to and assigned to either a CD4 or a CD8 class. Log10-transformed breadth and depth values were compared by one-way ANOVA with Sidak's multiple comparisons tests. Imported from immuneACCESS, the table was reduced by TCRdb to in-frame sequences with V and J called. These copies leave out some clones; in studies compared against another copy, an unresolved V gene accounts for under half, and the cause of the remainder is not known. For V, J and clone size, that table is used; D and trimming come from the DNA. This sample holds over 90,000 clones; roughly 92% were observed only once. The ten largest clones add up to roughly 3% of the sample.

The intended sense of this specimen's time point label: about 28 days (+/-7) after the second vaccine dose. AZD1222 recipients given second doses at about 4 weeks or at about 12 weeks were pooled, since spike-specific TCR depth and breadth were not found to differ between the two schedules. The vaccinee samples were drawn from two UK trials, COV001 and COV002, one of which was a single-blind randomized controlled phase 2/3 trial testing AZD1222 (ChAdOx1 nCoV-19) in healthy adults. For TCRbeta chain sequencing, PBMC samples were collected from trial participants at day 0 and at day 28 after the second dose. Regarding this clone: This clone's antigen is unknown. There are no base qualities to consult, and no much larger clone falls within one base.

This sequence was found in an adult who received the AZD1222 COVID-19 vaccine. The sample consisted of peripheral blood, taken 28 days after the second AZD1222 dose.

For the CDR3, the sequence is CASSIAPPRGIGNTIYF. The DNA sequence is given as TGTGCCAGTAGTATAGCCCCTCCGAGGGGGATCGGAAACACCATATATTTT. The chain is made from TRBV19 and TRBJ1-3; a tentative D call is TRBD1 (6 bases match). V and J lose 1 base and 4 bases, and a span of 17 bases separates them. The germline V gene encodes CDR1 LNHDA and CDR2 SQIVND (reference sequence). CDR3 length: 17 amino acids, cysteine to phenylalanine. Only the CDR3 region is kept as DNA, spanning 51 bases read in frame from base 1. The CDR3 plus the reference TRBV19 and TRBJ1-3 genes for the other parts give the full variable domain: DGGITQSPKYLFRKEGQNVTLSCEQNLNHDAMYWYRQDPGQGLRLIYYSQIVNDFQKGDIAEGYSVSREKKESFPLTVTSAQKNPTAFYLCASSIAPPRGIGNTIYFGEGSWLTVV.